This is a list of T cell receptor beta chains from one sample in a study of T cell changes during pregnancy in multiple sclerosis. The repertoire was sequenced with immunoSEQ multiplex PCR; TCRdb's copy has only in-frame clones and lacks some. The sample shows more than 65,000 clones, about 96% of them seen only once. Sequences were derived from peripheral blood, sampled in the second trimester of pregnancy. The receptors stem from a female donor with multiple sclerosis, enrolled in a pregnancy study. Both conserved end residues are part of each CDR3. D genes are given only for firm matches.

J,D,V,CDR3
TRBJ1-1,-,TRBV18,CASSPPSRRADTEAFF
TRBJ1-5,TRBD1,TRBV6-5,CASSSDRSNQPQHF
TRBJ2-5,-,TRBV5-8,CASSLGTDSRQETQYF
TRBJ1-1,-,TRBV9,CASSVRPGGMNTEAFF
TRBJ2-3,TRBD2,TRBV6-6,CASRQPVLAGDTQYF
TRBJ1-3,-,TRBV5-1,CASSSGVDGNTIYF
TRBJ1-4,-,TRBV27,CASSPQGSEKLFF
TRBJ2-1,-,TRBV15,CATSRDLGRYNEQFF
TRBJ2-7,-,TRBV4-1,CASSQGLATAYEQYF
TRBJ1-5,TRBD1,TRBV19,CASSPPTGFSSNQPQHF
TRBJ2-3,TRBD2,TRBV9,CASSVPGLAEGTQYF
TRBJ1-3,TRBD1,TRBV11-2,CASSPQGAYGNTIYF
TRBJ2-3,TRBD2,TRBV10-3,CAIGGEAGADTQYF
TRBJ2-3,-,TRBV6-6,CASSPWGSTDTQYF
TRBJ1-2,-,TRBV6-5,CASSSYSRGYTF
TRBJ2-7,TRBD2,TRBV9,CASSLQGGTYEQYF
TRBJ2-3,-,TRBV5-1,CASKKRAGTSTDTQYF
TRBJ2-5,-,TRBV19,CASSRQLRRQETQYF
TRBJ2-1,TRBD2,TRBV5-4,CASSRAGSSYNEQFF
TRBJ2-1,TRBD2,TRBV9,CASSTTSGNYNEQFF
TRBJ2-6,TRBD1,TRBV7-2,CASSPQGYGANVLTF
TRBJ2-7,-,TRBV28,CASSLSRTGISYEQYF
TRBJ2-7,TRBD2,TRBV5-1,CASSFTSGSDYEQYF
TRBJ2-1,TRBD1,TRBV6-5,CASSYSGQGASEQFF
TRBJ2-7,TRBD1,TRBV9,CASSVGSGGYEQYF
TRBJ1-5,TRBD1,TRBV30,CAWSGPRTGVSNQPQHF
TRBJ1-2,-,TRBV7-2,CASSGQTNYGYTF
TRBJ2-5,TRBD2,TRBV30,CAWSSLAGAQETQYF
TRBJ1-2,TRBD1,TRBV27,CASSMIGQGRNYGYTF